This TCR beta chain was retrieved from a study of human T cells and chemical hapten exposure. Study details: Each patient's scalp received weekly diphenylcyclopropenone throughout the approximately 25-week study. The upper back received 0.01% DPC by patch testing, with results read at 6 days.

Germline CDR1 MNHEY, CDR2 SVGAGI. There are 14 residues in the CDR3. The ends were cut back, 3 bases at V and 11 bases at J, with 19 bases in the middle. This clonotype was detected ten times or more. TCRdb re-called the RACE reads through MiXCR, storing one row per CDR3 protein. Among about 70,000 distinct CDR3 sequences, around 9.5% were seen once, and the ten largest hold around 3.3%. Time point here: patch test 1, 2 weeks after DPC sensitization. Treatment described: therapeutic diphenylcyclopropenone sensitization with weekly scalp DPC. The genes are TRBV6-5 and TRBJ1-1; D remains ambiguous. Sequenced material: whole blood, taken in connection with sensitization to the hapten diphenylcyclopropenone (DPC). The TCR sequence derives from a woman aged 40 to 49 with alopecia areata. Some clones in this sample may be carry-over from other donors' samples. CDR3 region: CASSYLSGSNLAFF. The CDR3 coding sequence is TGTGCCAGCAGTTATCTCTCGGGTTCCAATCTGGCTTTCTTT.